This T cell receptor (beta chain) came from a study of blood T cell repertoires in COVID-19. CDR1 MDHEN and CDR2 SYDVKM come from the germline V gene. Deletions cut 7 bases from V and 1 base from J, with 18 bases between. This CDR3 spans 16 amino acids. The method was immunoSEQ multiplex PCR; TCRdb's version includes in-frame clones alone and lacks a portion of them. The sample yields under 35,000 clones, about 87% seen once. This sequence was found in a man aged 55-75 years with active COVID-19. The sample consisted of peripheral blood. V is TRBV28 and J is TRBJ2-3, with TRBD2 as a possible D gene (5 bases). Here the CDR3 DNA reads TGTGCCAGCACTACCCCGGGAAGGGCGGGCACAGATACGCAGTATTTT. Translated, it gives CASTTPGRAGTDTQYF.